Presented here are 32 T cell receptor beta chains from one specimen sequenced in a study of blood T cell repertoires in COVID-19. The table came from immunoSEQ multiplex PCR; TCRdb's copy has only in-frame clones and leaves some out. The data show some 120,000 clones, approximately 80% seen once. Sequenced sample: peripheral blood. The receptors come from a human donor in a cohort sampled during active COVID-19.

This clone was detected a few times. The CDR3 nucleotides are TGTGCCTGGAGTACCGACGGGAATCAGCCCCAGCATTTT. Its translation: CAWSTDGNQPQHF. The V and J genes are TRBV30 and TRBJ1-5; D not resolved. Trimming pared 2 bases from V and 4 bases from J, leaving 9 bases between. Looked up from germline, CDR1 is GTSNPN and CDR2 is SVGIG (reference sequence). The CDR3 runs to 13 residues.

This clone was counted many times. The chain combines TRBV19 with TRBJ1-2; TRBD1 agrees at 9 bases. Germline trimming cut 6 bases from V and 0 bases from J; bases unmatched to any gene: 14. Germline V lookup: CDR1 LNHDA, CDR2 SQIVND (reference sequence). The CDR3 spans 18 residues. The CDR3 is CASRRGQGLRGTNYGYTF. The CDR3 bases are TGTGCCAGTAGACGGGGACAGGGCCTGAGGGGGACTAACTATGGCTACACCTTC.

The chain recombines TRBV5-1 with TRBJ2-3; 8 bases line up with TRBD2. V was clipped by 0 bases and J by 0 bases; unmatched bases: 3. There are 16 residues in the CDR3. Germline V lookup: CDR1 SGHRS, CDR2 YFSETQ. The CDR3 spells CASSLGPSGSTDTQYF. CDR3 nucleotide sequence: TGCGCCAGCAGCTTGGGTCCTAGCGGGAGCACAGATACGCAGTATTTT.

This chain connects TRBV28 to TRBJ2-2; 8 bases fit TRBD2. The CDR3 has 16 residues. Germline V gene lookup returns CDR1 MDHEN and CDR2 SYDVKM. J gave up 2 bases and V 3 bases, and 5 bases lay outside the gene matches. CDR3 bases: TGTGCCAGCAGTTTTTTCGCGGGAGGAAACACCGGGGAGCTGTTTTTT. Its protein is CASSFFAGGNTGELFF.

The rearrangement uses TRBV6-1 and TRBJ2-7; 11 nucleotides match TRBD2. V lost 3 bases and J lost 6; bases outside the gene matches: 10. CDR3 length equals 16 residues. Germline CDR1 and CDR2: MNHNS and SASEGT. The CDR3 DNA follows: TGTGCCAGCAGTGAGGGGATAGCGGGGGGGCCTTTCGAGCAGTACTTC. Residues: CASSEGIAGGPFEQYF.

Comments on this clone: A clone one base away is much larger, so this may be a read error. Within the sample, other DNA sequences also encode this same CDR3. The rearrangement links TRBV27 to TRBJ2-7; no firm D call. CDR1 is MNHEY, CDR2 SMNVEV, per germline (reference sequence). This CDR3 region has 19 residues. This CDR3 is CASSLSMGSRTVPGYEQYF. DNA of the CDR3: TGTGCCAGCAGTTTATCGATGGGCAGTCGTACTGTCCCTGGTTACGAACAGTACTTC.

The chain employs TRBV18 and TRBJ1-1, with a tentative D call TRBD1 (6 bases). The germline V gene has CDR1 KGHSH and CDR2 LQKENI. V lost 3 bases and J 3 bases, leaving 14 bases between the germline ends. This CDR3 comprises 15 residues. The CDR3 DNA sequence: TGTGCCAGCTCACCGATACAGGGAGGGTACACTGAAGCTTTCTTT. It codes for CASSPIQGGYTEAFF.

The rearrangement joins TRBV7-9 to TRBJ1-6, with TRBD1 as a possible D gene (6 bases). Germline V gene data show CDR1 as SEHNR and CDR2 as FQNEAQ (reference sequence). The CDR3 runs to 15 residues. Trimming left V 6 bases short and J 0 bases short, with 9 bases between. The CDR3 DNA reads TGTGCCAGCAGTAGGGACATCTCCTATAATTCACCCCTCCACTTT. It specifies CASSRDISYNSPLHF.

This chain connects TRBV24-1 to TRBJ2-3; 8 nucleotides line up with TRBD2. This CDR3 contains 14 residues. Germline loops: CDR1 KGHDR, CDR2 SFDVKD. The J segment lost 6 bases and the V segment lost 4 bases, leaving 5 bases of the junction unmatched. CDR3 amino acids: CATSDPSGGDTQYF. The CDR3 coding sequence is TGTGCCACCAGTGACCCGTCGGGAGGGGATACGCAGTATTTT.

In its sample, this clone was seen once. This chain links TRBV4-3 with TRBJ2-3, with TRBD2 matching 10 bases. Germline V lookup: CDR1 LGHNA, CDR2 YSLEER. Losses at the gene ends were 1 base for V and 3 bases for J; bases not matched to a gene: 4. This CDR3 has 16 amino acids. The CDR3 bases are TGCGCCAGCAGCCAAGGCCCTAGCGGGGGAACAGATACGCAGTATTTT. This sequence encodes CASSQGPSGGTDTQYF.

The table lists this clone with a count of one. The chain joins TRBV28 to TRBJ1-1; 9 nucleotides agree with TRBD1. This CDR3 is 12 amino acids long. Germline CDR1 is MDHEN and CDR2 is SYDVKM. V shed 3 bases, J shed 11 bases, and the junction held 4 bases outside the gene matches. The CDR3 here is CASSFHGQGAFF. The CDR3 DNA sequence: TGTGCCAGCAGTTTCCACGGACAGGGGGCTTTCTTT.

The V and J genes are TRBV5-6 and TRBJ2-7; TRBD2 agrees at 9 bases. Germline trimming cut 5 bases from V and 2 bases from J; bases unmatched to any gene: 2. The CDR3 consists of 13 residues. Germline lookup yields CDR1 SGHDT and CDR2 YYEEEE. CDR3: CASRIAGAYEQYF. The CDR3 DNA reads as TGTGCCAGCAGGATAGCGGGGGCCTACGAGCAGTACTTC.

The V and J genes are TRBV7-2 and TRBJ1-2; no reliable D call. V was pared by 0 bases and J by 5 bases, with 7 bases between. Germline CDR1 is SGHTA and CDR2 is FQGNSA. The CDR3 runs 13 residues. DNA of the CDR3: TGTGCCAGCAGCTTAGCGCGTTCGTATGGCTACACCTTC. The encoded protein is CASSLARSYGYTF.

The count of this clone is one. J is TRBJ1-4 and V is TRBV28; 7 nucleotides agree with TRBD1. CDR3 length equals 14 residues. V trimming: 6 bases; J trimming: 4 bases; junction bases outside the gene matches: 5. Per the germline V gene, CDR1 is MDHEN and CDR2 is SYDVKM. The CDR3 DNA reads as TGTGCCAGCAGGACAGGGTACGTTAATGAAAAACTGTTTTTT. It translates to CASRTGYVNEKLFF.

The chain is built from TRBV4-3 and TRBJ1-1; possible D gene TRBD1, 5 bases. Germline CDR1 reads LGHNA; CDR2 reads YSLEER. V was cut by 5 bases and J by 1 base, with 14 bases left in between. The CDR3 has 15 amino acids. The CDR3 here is CASSKGTGQNTEAFF. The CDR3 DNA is TGCGCCAGCAGCAAGGGAACTGGACAGAACACTGAAGCTTTCTTT.

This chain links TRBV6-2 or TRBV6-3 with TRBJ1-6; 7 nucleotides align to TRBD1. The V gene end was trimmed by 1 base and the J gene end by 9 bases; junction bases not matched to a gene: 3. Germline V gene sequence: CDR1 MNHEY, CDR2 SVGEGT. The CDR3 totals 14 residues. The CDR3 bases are TGTGCCAGCAGTTACTGGGACAGAAGTTCACCCCTCCACTTT. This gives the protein CASSYWDRSSPLHF.

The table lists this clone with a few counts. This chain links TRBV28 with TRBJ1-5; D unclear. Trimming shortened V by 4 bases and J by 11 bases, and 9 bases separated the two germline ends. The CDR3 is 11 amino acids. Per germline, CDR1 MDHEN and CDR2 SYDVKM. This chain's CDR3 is CASSSKTAQHF. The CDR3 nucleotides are TGTGCCAGCAGTTCCAAAACAGCCCAGCATTTT.

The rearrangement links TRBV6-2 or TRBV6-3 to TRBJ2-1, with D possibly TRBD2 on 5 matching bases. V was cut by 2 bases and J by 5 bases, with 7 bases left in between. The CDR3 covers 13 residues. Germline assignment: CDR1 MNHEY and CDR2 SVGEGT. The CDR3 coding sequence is TGTGCCAGCAGTTACCAGCGGCACAATGAGCAGTTCTTC. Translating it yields CASSYQRHNEQFF.

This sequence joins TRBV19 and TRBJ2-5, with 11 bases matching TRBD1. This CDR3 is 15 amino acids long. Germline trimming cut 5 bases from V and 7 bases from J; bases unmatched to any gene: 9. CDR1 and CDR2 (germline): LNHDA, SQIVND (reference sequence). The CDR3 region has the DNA TGTGCCAGTAGTCCTCTGGACAGGGGGCTTGGGACCCAGTACTTC. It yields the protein CASSPLDRGLGTQYF.

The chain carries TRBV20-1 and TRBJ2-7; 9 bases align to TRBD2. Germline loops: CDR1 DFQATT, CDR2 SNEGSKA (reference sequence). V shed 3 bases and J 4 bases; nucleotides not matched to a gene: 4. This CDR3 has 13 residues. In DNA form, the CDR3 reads TGCAGTGCTAGTGCCCTAGCGGGGTACGAGCAGTACTTC. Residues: CSASALAGYEQYF.

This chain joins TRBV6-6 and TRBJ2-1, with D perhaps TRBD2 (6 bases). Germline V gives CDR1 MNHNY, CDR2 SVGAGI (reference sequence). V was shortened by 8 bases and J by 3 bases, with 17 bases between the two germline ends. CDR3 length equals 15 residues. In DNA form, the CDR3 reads TGTGCCAGCGCTGCGTCGGGAGTCGGCTACAATGAGCAGTTCTTC. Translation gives CASAASGVGYNEQFF.

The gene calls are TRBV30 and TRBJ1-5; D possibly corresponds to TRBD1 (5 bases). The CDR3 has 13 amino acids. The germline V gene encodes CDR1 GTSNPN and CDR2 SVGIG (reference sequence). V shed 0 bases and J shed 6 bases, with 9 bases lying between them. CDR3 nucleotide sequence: TGTGCCTGGAGTGTCCAGGGAAGTCAGCCCCAGCATTTT. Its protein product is CAWSVQGSQPQHF. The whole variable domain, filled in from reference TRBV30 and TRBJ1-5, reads SQTIHQWPATLVQPVGSPLSLECTVEGTSNPNLYWYRQAAGRGLQLLFYSVGIGQISSEVPQNLSASRPQDRQFILSSKKLLLSDSGFYLCAWSVQGSQPQHFGDGTRLSIL.

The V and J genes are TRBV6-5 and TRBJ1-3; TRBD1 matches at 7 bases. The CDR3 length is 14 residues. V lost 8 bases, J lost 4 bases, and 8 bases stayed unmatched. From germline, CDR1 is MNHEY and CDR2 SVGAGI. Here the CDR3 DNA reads TGTGCCAGCCACGAAAGGGGGCAAGGAAACACCATATATTTT. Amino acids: CASHERGQGNTIYF.

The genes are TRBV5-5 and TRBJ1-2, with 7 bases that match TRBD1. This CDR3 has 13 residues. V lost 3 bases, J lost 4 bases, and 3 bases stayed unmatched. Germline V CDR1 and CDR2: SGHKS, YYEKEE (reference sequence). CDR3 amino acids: CASSSDRSYGYTF. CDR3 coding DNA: TGTGCCAGCAGCTCGGACAGGTCCTATGGCTACACCTTC.

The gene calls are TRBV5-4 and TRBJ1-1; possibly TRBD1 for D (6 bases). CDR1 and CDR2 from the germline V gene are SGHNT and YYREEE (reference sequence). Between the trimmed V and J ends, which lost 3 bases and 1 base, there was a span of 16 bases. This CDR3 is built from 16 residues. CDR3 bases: TGTGCCAGCAGCTCAAAACAGGGTTATTCGAACACTGAAGCTTTCTTT. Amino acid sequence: CASSSKQGYSNTEAFF.

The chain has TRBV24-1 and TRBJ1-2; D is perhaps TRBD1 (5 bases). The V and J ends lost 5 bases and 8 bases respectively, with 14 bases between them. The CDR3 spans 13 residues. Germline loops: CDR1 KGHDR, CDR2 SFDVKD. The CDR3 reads CATSGDSTGGYTF. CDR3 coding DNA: TGTGCCACCAGTGGGGACTCTACGGGCGGCTACACCTTC.

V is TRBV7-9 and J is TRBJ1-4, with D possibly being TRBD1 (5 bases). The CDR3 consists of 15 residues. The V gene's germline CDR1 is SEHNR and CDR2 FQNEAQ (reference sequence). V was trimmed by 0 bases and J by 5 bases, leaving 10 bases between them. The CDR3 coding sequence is TGTGCCAGCAGCTTAGCCGGGGGGAGGAATGAAAAACTGTTTTTT. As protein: CASSLAGGRNEKLFF.

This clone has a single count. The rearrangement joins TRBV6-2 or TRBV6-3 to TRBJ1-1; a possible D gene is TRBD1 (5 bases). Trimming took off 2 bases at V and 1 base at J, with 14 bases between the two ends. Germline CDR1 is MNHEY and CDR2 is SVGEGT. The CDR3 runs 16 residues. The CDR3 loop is CASSYPGWRGNTEAFF. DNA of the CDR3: TGTGCCAGCAGTTACCCGGGCTGGAGGGGGAACACTGAAGCTTTCTTT.

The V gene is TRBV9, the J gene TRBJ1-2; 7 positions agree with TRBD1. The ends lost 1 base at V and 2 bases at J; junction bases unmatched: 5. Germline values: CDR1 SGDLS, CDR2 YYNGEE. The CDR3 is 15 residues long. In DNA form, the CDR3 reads TGTGCCAGCAGCGTAACAGGGGCAGGGAACTATGGCTACACCTTC. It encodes CASSVTGAGNYGYTF.

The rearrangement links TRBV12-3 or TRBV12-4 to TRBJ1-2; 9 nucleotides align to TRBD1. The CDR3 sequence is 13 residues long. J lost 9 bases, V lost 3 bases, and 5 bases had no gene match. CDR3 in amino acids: CASSLGQGVSYTF. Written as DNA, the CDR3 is TGTGCCAGCAGTTTGGGACAGGGAGTTAGCTACACCTTC.

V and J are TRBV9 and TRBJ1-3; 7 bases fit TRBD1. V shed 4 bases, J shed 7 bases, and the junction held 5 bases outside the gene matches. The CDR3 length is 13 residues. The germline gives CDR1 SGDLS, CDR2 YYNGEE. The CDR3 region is CASSPAGGNTIYF. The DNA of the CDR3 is TGTGCCAGCAGCCCCGCAGGGGGGAACACCATATATTTT.

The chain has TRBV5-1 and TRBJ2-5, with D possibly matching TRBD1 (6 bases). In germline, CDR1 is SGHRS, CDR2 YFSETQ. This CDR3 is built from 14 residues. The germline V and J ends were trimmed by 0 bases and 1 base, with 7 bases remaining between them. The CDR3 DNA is TGCGCCAGCAGCTTGGGGGACACCCAAGAGACCCAGTACTTC. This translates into CASSLGDTQETQYF.